This T cell receptor beta chain comes out of a study of T-cell memory formation after mild COVID-19. TCRdb recomputed calls from the 5' RACE reads with MiXCR, one row per CDR3 protein. Of 350,000 or so distinct CDR3 sequences listed, approximately 22% are singletons. CDR3 size: 14 residues. The ends were cut back, 6 bases at V and 4 bases at J, with 15 bases in the middle. Germline-derived CDR1 and CDR2 are MNHNY and SVGAGI (reference sequence). Sequenced input: PBMCs or a T cell subset sorted from them (not recorded which). This clonotype originated in a man younger than 35 who had mild COVID-19 (a few samples of this study predate the infection). Cell type and time point are not known. The chain combines TRBV6-6 with TRBJ1-2; D not resolved. Written as DNA, the CDR3 is TGTGCCAGCAGCCCCCAGGCGGAAGGCTATGGCTACACCTTC. Translation: CASSPQAEGYGYTF.